The 17 T cell receptor beta chains below all came from one sample that was sequenced in a study of CXCR3-negative and CXCR3-positive naive CD8 T cells. UMI-labeled 5' RACE yielded the TRB cDNA libraries. Each CDR3 protein gets one entry in TCRdb, which reprocessed the 5' RACE reads and gives no DNA. This sample's clone table lists 50,000 to 65,000 distinct CDR3 sequences. The material sequenced was naive CXCR3- CD8+ T cells from blood. Sample subset: CD45RO-CCR7+CD27+CD95- naive CD8+ T cells lacking CXCR3 (TNR3-). The receptors originated from a human donor in good health. Some clones in this sample may be carry-over from other donors' samples.

The chain is built from TRBV11-2 and TRBJ2-3. There are 13 residues in the CDR3. Germline V gene data show CDR1 as SGHAT and CDR2 as FQNNGV. CDR3: CASRSVPTDTQYF.

The chain has TRBV5-6 and TRBJ2-3. Germline CDR1 is SGHDT and CDR2 is YYEEEE. CDR3 size: 14 residues. CDR3 in amino acids: CASSTRTSTDTQYF.

The chain uses TRBV20-1 and TRBJ2-2. Germline V gene data show CDR1 as DFQATT and CDR2 as SNEGSKA (reference sequence). The CDR3 spans 15 residues. The CDR3 here is CSARGSATSTGELFF.

This sequence joins TRBV6-5 and TRBJ2-7. The CDR3 has 14 residues. CDR1 and CDR2 (germline): MNHEY, SVGAGI. The CDR3 spells CASSYSSRVYEQYF.

The chain carries TRBV21-1 and TRBJ2-7; TCRdb reports TRBD1, a call that lacks DNA to check it against. TRBV21-1 is marked as a pseudogene. CDR3 size: 17 residues. The CDR3 loop reads CASSPGRRDISSYEQYF.

The chain recombines TRBV4-3 with TRBJ2-2; the TRBD1 assignment by TCRdb is unverifiable without DNA. Germline V gene data show CDR1 as LGHNA and CDR2 as YSLEER. The CDR3 sequence is 17 residues long. The CDR3 is CASSQDSIQGAPGELFF.

The genes are TRBV29-1 and TRBJ2-1. Germline V gene sequence: CDR1 SQVTM, CDR2 ANQGSEA. This CDR3 spans 15 amino acids. This CDR3 is CSVEDRTASYNEQFF.

This chain links TRBV4-1 with TRBJ2-2; TCRdb calls TRBD2, which cannot be checked without DNA. The CDR3 contains 17 residues. The germline gives CDR1 MGHRA, CDR2 YSYEKL. The CDR3 spells CASSQDPAGGPSGELFF.

The chain joins TRBV4-2 to TRBJ2-5; with no DNA, the TCRdb D assignment of TRBD2 cannot be verified. Germline-derived CDR1 and CDR2 are LGHNA and YNFKEQ. The CDR3 totals 18 residues. The CDR3 loop is CASSQVGLGLSGQETQYF.

The chain uses TRBV21-1 and TRBJ1-1; the TCRdb D gene call, TRBD1, has no DNA to confirm it. TRBV21-1 is a pseudogene. This CDR3 comprises 14 residues. CDR3 in amino acids: CASTQNTGRTEAFF.

The rearrangement links TRBV6-2 or TRBV6-3 to TRBJ1-2; lacking DNA, the TRBD1 call made by TCRdb goes unchecked. The CDR3 totals 13 residues. Germline V gene sequence: CDR1 MNHEY, CDR2 SVGEGT. CDR3 loop: CASSSRGTYGYTF.

This chain uses TRBV7-2 with TRBJ2-7. Looked up from germline, CDR1 is SGHTA and CDR2 is FQGNSA. This CDR3 has 12 amino acids. CDR3 sequence: CASSLGSGEQYF.

The genes are TRBV7-2 and TRBJ1-2; TCRdb names TRBD1, which stays unverified in the absence of DNA. The germline gives CDR1 SGHTA, CDR2 FQGNSA. This CDR3 contains 15 residues. The CDR3: CASSFGTGVFYGYTF.

Here the CDR3 reads CAISVIADYNEQFF. The gene calls are TRBV10-3 and TRBJ2-1; TCRdb reports TRBD2, a call that lacks DNA to check it against. Germline assignment: CDR1 ENHRY and CDR2 SYGVKD. The CDR3 covers 14 residues.

The V gene is TRBV7-2, the J gene TRBJ2-3; TCRdb's D call of TRBD2 is untestable without DNA. The CDR3 extends over 16 amino acids. The V gene's germline CDR1 is SGHTA and CDR2 FQGNSA. The chain's CDR3 is CASSLGAGYGTDTQYF.

This chain uses TRBV7-2 with TRBJ2-2; as DNA is missing, the TRBD2 call by TCRdb cannot be tested. This CDR3 comprises 16 residues. Germline CDR1 SGHTA, CDR2 FQGNSA. CDR3 amino acids: CASLTKWSLGTGELFF.

The V gene is TRBV20-1, the J gene TRBJ1-1; TCRdb gives TRBD1 as the D gene, but with no DNA this cannot be confirmed. There are 15 residues in the CDR3. The germline CDR1 and CDR2 sequences are DFQATT and SNEGSKA (reference sequence). The chain's CDR3 is CSARTPGRENTEAFF.